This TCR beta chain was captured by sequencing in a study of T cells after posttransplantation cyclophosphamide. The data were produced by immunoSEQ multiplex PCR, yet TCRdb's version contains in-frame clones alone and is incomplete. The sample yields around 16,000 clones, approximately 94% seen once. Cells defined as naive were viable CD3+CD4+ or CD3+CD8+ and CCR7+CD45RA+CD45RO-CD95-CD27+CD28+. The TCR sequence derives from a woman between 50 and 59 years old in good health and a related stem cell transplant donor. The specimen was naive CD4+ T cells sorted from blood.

The CDR3 DNA is TGCAGCGGGGGGGACGGGCCAGTAGGGCCCCAGTACTTC. Protein: CSGGDGPVGPQYF. The chain links TRBV29-1 to TRBJ2-5; perhaps TRBD2 as D (6 bases). Per the germline V gene, CDR1 is SQVTM and CDR2 is ANQGSEA. This CDR3 is 13 amino acids long. V was cut by 7 bases and J by 9 bases, with 21 bases left in between.